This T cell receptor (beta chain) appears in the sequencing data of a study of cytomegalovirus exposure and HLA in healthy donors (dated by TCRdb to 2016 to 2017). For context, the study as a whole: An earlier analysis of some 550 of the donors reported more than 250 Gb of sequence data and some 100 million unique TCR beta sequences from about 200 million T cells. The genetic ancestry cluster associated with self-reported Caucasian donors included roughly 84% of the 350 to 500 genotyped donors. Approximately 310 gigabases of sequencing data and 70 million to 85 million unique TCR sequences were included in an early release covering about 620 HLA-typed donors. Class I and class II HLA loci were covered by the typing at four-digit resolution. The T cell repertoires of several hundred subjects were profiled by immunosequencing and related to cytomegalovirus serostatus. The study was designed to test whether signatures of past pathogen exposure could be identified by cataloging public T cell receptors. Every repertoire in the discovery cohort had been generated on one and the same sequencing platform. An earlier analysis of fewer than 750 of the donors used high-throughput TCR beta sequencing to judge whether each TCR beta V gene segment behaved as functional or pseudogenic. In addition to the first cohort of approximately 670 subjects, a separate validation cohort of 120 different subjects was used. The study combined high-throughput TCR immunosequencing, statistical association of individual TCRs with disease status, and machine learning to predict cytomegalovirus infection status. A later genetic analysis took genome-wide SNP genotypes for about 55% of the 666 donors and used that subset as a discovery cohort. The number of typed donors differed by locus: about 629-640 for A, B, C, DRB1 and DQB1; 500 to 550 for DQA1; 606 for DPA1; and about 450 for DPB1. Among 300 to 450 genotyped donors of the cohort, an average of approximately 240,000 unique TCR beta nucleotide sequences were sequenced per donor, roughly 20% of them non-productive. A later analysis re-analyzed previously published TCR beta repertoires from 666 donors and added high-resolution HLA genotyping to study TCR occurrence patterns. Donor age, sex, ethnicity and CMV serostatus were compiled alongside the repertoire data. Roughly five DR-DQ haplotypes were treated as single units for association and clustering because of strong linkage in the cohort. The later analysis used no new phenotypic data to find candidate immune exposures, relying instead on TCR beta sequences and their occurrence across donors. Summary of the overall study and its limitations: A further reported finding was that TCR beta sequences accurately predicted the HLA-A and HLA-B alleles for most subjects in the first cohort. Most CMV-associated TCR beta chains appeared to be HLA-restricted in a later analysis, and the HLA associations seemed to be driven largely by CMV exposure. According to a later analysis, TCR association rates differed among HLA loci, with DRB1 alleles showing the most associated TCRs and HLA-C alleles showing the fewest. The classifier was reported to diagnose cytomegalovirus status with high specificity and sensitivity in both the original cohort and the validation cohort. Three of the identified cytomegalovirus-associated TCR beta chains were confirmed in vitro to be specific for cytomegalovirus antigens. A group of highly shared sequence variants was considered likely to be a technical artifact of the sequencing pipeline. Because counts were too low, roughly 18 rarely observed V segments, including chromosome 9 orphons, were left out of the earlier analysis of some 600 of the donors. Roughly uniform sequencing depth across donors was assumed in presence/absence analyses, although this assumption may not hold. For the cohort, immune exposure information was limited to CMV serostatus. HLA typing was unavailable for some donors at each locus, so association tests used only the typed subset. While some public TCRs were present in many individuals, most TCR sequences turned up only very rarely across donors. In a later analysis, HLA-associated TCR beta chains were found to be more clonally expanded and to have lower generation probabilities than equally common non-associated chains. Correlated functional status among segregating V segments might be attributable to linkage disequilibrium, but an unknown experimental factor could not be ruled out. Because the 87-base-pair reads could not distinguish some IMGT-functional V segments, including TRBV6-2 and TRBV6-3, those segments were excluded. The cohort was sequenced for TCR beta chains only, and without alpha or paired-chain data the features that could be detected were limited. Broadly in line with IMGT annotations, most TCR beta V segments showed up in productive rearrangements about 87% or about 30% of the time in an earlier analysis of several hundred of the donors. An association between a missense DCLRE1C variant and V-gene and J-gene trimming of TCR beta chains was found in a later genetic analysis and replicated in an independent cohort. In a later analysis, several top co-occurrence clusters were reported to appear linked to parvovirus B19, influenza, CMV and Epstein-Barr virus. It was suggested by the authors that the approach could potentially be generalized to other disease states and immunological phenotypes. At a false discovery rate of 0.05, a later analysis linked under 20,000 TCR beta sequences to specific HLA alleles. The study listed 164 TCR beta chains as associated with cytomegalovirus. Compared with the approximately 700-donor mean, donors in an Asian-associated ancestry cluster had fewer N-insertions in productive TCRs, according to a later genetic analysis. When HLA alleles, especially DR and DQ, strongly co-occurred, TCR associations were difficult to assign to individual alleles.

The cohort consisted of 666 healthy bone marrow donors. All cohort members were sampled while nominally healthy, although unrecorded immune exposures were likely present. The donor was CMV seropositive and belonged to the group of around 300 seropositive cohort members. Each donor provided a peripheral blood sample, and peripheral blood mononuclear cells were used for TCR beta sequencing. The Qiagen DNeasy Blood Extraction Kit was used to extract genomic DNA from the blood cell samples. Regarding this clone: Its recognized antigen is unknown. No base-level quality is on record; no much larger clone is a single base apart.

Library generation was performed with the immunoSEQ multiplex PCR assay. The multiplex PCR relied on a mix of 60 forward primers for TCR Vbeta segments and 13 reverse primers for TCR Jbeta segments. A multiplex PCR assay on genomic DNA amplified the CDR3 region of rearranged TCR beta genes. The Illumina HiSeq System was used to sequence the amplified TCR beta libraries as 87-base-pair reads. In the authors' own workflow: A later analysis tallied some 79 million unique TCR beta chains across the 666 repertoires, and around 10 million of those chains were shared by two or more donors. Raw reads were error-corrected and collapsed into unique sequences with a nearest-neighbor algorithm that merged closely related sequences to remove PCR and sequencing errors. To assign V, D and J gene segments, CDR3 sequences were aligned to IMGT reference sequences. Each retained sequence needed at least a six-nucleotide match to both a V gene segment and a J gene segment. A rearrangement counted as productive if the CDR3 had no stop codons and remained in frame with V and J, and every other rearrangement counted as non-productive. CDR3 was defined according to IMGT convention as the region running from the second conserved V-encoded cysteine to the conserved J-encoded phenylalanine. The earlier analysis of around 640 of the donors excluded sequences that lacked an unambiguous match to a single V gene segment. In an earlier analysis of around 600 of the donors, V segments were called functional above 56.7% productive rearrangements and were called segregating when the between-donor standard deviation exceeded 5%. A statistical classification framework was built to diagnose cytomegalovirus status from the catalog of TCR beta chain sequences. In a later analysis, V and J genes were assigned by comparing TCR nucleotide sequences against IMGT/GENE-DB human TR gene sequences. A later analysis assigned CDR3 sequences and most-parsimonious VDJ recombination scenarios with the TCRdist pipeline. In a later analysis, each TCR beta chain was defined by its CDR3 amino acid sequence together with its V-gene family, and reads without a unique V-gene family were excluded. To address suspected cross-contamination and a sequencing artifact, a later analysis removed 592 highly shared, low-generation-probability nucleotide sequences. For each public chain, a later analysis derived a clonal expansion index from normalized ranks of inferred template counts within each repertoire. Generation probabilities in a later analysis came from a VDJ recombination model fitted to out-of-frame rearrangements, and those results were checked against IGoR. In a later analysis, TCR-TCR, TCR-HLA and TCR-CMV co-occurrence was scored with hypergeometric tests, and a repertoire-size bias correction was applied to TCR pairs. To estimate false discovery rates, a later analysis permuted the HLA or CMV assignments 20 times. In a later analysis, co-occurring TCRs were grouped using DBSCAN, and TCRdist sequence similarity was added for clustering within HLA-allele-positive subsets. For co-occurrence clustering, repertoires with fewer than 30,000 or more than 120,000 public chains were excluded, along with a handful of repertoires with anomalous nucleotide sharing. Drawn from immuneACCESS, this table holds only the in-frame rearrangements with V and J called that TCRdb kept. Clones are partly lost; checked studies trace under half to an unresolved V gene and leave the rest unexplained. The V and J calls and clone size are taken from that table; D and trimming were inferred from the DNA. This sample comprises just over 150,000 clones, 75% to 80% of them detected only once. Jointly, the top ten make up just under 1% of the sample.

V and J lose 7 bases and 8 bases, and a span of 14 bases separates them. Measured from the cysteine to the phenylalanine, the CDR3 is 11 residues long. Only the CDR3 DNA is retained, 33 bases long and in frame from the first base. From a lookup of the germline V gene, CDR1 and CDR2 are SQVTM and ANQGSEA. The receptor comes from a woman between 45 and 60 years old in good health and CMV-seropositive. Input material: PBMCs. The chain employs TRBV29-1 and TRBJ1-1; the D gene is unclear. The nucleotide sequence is TGCAGCGGCAGAGGGCCAGACGAAGCTTTCTTT. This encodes CSGRGPDEAFF.